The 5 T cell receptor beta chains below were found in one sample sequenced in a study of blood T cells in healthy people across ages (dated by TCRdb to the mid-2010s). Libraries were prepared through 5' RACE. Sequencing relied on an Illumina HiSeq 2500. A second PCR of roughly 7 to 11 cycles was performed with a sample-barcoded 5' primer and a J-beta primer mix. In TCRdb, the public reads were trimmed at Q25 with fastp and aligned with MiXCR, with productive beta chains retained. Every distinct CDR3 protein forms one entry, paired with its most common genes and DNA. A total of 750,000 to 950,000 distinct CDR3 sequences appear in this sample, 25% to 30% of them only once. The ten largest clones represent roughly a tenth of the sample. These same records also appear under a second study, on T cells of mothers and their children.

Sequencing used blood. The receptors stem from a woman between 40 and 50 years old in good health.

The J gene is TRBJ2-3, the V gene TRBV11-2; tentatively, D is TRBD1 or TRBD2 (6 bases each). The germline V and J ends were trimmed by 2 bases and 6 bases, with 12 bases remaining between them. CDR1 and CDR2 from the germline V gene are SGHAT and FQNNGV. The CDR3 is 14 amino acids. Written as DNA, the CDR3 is TGTGCCAGCAGCTTAAATAGGGGGGAGGATACGCAGTATTTT. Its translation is CASSLNRGEDTQYF.

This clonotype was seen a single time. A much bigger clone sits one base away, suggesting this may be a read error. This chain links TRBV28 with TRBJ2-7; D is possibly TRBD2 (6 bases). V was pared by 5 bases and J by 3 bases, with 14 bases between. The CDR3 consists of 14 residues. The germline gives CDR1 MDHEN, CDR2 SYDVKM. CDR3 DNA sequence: TGTGCCAGCAGTGGCGGGGCAGCCATCTACGAGCAGTACTTC. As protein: CASSGGAAIYEQYF.

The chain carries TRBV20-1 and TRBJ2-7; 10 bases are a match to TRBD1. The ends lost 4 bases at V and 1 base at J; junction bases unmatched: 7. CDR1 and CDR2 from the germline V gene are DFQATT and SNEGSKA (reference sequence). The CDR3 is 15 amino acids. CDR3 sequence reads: CSATAGDRGSYEQYF. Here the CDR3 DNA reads TGCAGTGCTACGGCCGGGGACAGGGGTTCCTACGAGCAGTACTTC.

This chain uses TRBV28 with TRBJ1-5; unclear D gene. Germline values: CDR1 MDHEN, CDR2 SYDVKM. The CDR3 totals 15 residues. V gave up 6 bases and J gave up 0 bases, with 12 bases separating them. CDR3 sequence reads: CASRNLGYSNQPQHF. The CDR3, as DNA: TGTGCCAGCAGAAACCTGGGTTATAGCAATCAGCCCCAGCATTTT. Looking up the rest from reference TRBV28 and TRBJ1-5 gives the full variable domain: DVKVTQSSRYLVKRTGEKVFLECVQDMDHENMFWYRQDPGLGLRLIYFSYDVKMKEKGDIPEGYSVSREKKERFSLILESASTNQTSMYLCASRNLGYSNQPQHFGDGTRLSIL.

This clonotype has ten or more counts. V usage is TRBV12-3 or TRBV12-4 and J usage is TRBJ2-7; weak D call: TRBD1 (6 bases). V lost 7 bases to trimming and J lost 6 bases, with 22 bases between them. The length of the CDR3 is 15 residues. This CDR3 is CASNKQGPELGEQYF. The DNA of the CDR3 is TGTGCCAGCAACAAACAGGGACCTGAACTCGGCGAGCAGTACTTC.